This TCR beta chain appears in the sequencing data of a study of blood T cell repertoires in COVID-19. About the research overall: Sites across the United States, Italy and Spain contributed samples from acute and convalescent COVID-19.

Trimming removed 2 bases from V and 9 bases from J; junction bases left unmatched: 10. The CDR3 contains 16 residues. The germline CDR1 and CDR2 sequences are SEHNR and FQNEAQ (reference sequence). TCRdb's table, derived via immunoSEQ multiplex PCR, lists solely in-frame clones and lacks some. The repertoire holds 43,000 or so clones, with around 88% as singletons. This sequence was found in a woman of 80 years or more with acute or convalescent COVID-19. The rearrangement joins TRBV7-9 to TRBJ2-1; 10 nucleotides line up with TRBD2. The specimen sequenced was peripheral blood. This CDR3 reads CASSLWGAGGPSEQFF. The CDR3 nucleotides are TGTGCCAGCAGCTTATGGGGAGCGGGGGGGCCGAGTGAGCAGTTCTTC.